One TCR beta chain is described in this entry. CDR1 KGHSH and CDR2 LQKENI come from the germline V gene. V was clipped by 6 bases and J by 8 bases; unmatched bases: 11. This CDR3 spans 16 amino acids. Methods used by the authors: Cell counts per sample came from amplifying reference gene primers. Assay used: immunoSEQ multiplex PCR; TCRdb lists only in-frame clones, some missing. V, J and clone size were drawn from that table, and D and trimming were deduced from the DNA. Here the sample spans about 82,000 clones, approximately 82% being singletons. The record originates from a study of blood T cell repertoires in COVID-19. Looking at the study overall: PBMCs, B-cell-depleted T cells, or T cells were the source of the cDNA or gDNA that made up the material.

The TCR sequence derives from a woman in her sixties with acute or convalescent COVID-19. The chain joins TRBV18 to TRBJ2-1, with 12 bases fitting TRBD1. What was sequenced was peripheral blood. This CDR3 reads CASSPLTGQGAYEQFF. The CDR3, as DNA: TGTGCCAGCTCTCCCCTAACGGGACAGGGGGCCTATGAGCAGTTCTTC.